One sample yielded the 5 T cell receptor beta chains listed below, sequenced in a study of blood T cell repertoires in COVID-19. The protocol was immunoSEQ multiplex PCR, while the TCRdb copy is restricted to in-frame clones and leaves out a portion. This table has a few hundred thousand clones, approximately 84% appearing once. The sequenced material came from peripheral blood. These receptors were collected from a man aged 40-55 years with active or convalescent COVID-19.

The V gene is TRBV6-6, the J gene TRBJ2-2; 13 bases agree with TRBD2. The junction had 20 bases not matched to a gene; V was cut back by 6 bases and J by 7 bases. This CDR3 is 20 amino acids long. Germline CDR1 MNHNY, CDR2 SVGAGI (reference sequence). CDR3 residues: CASSPAPTTSGGASGGELFF. The CDR3 region has the DNA TGTGCCAGCAGCCCCGCCCCGACAACTAGCGGGGGGGCCTCTGGCGGGGAGCTGTTTTTT.

The J gene is TRBJ2-1, the V gene TRBV19; TRBD2 aligns across 8 bases. Losses at the gene ends were 10 bases for V and 4 bases for J; bases not matched to a gene: 3. The CDR3 covers 12 residues. The germline V gene has CDR1 LNHDA and CDR2 SQIVND (reference sequence). CDR3 in amino acids: CATREGYNEQFF. The CDR3 DNA reads TGTGCCACCCGGGAGGGGTACAATGAGCAGTTCTTC.

The gene calls are TRBV6-4 and TRBJ2-1; perhaps TRBD2 as D (5 bases). Germline V CDR1 and CDR2: MRHNA, SNTAGT. This CDR3 contains 13 residues. Trimming left V 5 bases short and J 8 bases short, with 13 bases between. Here the CDR3 DNA reads TGTGCCAGCAGTCTCTCAAGCGGCCATGAGCAGTTCTTC. Protein sequence: CASSLSSGHEQFF.

The J gene is TRBJ2-3, the V gene TRBV13; a weak D match, TRBD1 (6 bases). Per the germline V gene, CDR1 is PRHDT and CDR2 is FYEKMQ (reference sequence). There are 15 residues in the CDR3. The ends were cut back, 4 bases at V and 3 bases at J, with 14 bases in the middle. The CDR3 loop reads CASSSVTGLTDTQYF. Written as DNA, the CDR3 is TGTGCCAGCAGCTCAGTCACAGGGTTAACAGATACGCAGTATTTT. Full variable domain (remainder filled in from reference TRBV13 and TRBJ2-3): AAGVIQSPRHLIKEKRETATLKCYPIPRHDTVYWYQQGPGQDPQFLISFYEKMQSDKGSIPDRFSAQQFSDYHSELNMSSLELGDSALYFCASSSVTGLTDTQYFGPGTRLTVL.

V usage is TRBV3-1 (or the pseudogene TRBV3-2) and J usage is TRBJ1-1; D is possibly TRBD1 (5 bases). The CDR3 extends over 16 amino acids. The ends were cut back, 4 bases at V and 4 bases at J, with 19 bases in the middle. Germline CDR1 LGHDT, CDR2 YNNKEL (reference sequence). The CDR3 DNA sequence: TGTGCCAGCAGCCCGCGGGACTCTCCTCGGGGCACTGAAGCTTTCTTT. Encoded protein: CASSPRDSPRGTEAFF.